These T cell receptor beta chains were read from a single sample in a study of blood T cell repertoires in COVID-19. Repertoires were generated with immunoSEQ multiplex PCR, while TCRdb's copy carries only in-frame clones and drops some. Counted here are around 310,000 clones, 90% occurring once; the ten biggest clones make up 0.8% to 1.3%. The specimen was peripheral blood. The receptors were sampled from a woman aged 40 to 50 with COVID-19, enrolled during active disease. Each CDR3 is given with its conserved first and last residue. The D gene is left open where the match is weak. For some rows the clone size is stated as once, few or many, or as a class when expanded; others skip it.

j_call v_call clone_size d_call cdr3_nt cdr3_aa
TRBJ1-2 TRBV5-1 NA TRBD1 TGCGCCAGCAGCTTGGGACAGGGGAAAAACTATGGCTACACCTTC CASSLGQGKNYGYTF
TRBJ1-2 TRBV5-1 NA TRBD1 TGCGCCAGCAGCCAGACCCAGGGGGCGTCTGGCTACACCTTC CASSQTQGASGYTF
TRBJ1-2 TRBV28 NA TRBD1 TGTGCCACCAACAGGGGTCCGTCTGGCTACACCTTC CATNRGPSGYTF
TRBJ1-4 TRBV19 few TRBD1 TGTGCCAGTAGTATGGCCAGGACAGGGAATGAAAAACTGTTTTTT CASSMARTGNEKLFF
TRBJ1-1 TRBV7-3 NA NA TGTGCCAGCAGCTTAACCGGGGCTGAAGCTTTCTTT CASSLTGAEAFF
TRBJ1-4 TRBV19 NA TRBD1 TGTGCCAGTAGTGTGGACAGGGCAGGCGAAAAACTGTTTTTT CASSVDRAGEKLFF
TRBJ1-1 TRBV28 NA NA TGTGCCAGCGCCAAACAGGTGGGAAGGGGCCCTGAAGCTTTCTTT CASAKQVGRGPEAFF
TRBJ2-2 TRBV27 NA NA TGTGCCAGCACTTCTCGGGGTGTGTTACCCGGGGAGCTGTTTTTT CASTSRGVLPGELFF
TRBJ1-2 TRBV19 NA TRBD1 TGTGCCAGTACCTCAGGGGGTCAGTTCTATGGCTACACCTTC CASTSGGQFYGYTF
TRBJ1-1 TRBV28 once NA TGTGCCAGCAGCCGCCCCGACAGATATGAAGCTTTCTTT CASSRPDRYEAFF
TRBJ2-1 TRBV28 NA TRBD2 TGTGCCAGCAGTTTCGCGACTAGCGGTATCAATGAGCAGTTCTTC CASSFATSGINEQFF
TRBJ1-3 TRBV7-2 NA NA TGTGCCAGCAGCTTAGTCTCGGGAAACACCATATATTTT CASSLVSGNTIYF
TRBJ1-1 TRBV12-3/TRBV12-4 NA NA TGTGCCAGCAGTGCAGGGTTGACTGAAGCTTTCTTT CASSAGLTEAFF
TRBJ1-2 TRBV18 NA TRBD1 TGTGCCAGCTCACCATGGGACAGGGGGGTTCACTATGGCTACACCTTC CASSPWDRGVHYGYTF
TRBJ1-1 TRBV30 NA TRBD1 TGTGCCTGGATAAGGGGGCTGGGGAACACTGAAGCTTTCTTT CAWIRGLGNTEAFF
TRBJ2-6 TRBV19 NA NA TGTGCCAGTAGTATTTGGCAGGGGGCCAACGTCCTGACTTTC CASSIWQGANVLTF
TRBJ2-7 TRBV3-1/TRBV3-2 NA TRBD1 TGTGCCAGCAGCCAAGTACCAGGCAGGGGGTACGAGCAGTACTTC CASSQVPGRGYEQYF
TRBJ2-1 TRBV5-4 NA TRBD2 TGTGCCAGCAGCTTTTCTAGCGGGAGCATGTATGAGCAGTTCTTC CASSFSSGSMYEQFF
TRBJ1-2 TRBV6-5 NA TRBD1 TGTGCCAGCAGTCTTGACAGGGGCTATGGCTACACCTTC CASSLDRGYGYTF
TRBJ1-4 TRBV6-6 once NA TGTGCCAGCACTCCAAGGGGTTTAAATGAAAAACTGTTTTTT CASTPRGLNEKLFF
TRBJ2-7 TRBV5-1 NA NA TGCGCCAGCAGCTTGGTCCTTAACTCGCTAAGCTACGAGCAGTACTTC CASSLVLNSLSYEQYF
TRBJ1-5 TRBV28 NA NA TGTGCCAGCAGTTCAGGTGGTCAGCCCCAGCATTTT CASSSGGQPQHF
TRBJ2-1 TRBV7-3 NA TRBD2 TGTGCCAGCAGCTTACCCCTAGGAGCGGGGGACAAACAGTTCTTC CASSLPLGAGDKQFF
TRBJ2-5 TRBV6-5 NA TRBD2 TGTGCCAGCCGACGCCCGGGGGGGCGGGAGACCCAGTACTTC CASRRPGGRETQYF
TRBJ1-5 TRBV28 once NA TGTGCCAGCAGTTTAGCGCCACTTAGCAATCAGCCCCAGCATTTT CASSLAPLSNQPQHF
TRBJ1-6 TRBV7-2 NA TRBD1 TGTGCCAGCAGCCTAGCGGTCAAAATGACAGGGGACAATTCACCCCTCCACTTT CASSLAVKMTGDNSPLHF
TRBJ2-5 TRBV19 NA TRBD2 TGTGCCAGTAGTAAACTAGCGGGGGGACGTGGAGAGACCCAGTACTTC CASSKLAGGRGETQYF